This entry lists 23 T cell receptor beta chains sequenced from one sample in a study of control samples from healthy donors and cancer patients. Produced via immunoSEQ multiplex PCR; TCRdb's table is partial and in-frame only. The sample contains 200,000 or so clones, 91% of which appear only once. Specimen: blood. The receptors shown here come from a man younger than 40 in good health.

The chain links TRBV7-2 to TRBJ2-1, with TRBD1 matching 8 bases. CDR3 size: 15 residues. Unmatched junction bases numbered 5, after V lost 1 base and J lost 6 bases. Germline CDR1 SGHTA, CDR2 FQGNSA. The CDR3 loop reads CASSLGAGGFNEQFF. CDR3 in DNA: TGTGCCAGCAGCTTAGGCGCAGGGGGCTTCAATGAGCAGTTCTTC.

The chain employs TRBV10-3 and TRBJ2-7; D might be TRBD1 (5 bases). Germline V gene data show CDR1 as ENHRY and CDR2 as SYGVKD. The V end lost 0 bases, the J end lost 5 bases, and 8 bases lay between the germline ends. CDR3 length equals 13 residues. CDR3 bases: TGTGCCATCAGTGAGTCGAGACAGAACGAGCAGTACTTC. This encodes CAISESRQNEQYF.

The chain uses TRBV4-1 and TRBJ1-1; D gene ambiguous. The CDR3 extends over 16 amino acids. V shed 0 bases and J shed 5 bases, with 16 bases lying between them. Looked up from germline, CDR1 is MGHRA and CDR2 is YSYEKL. The CDR3 loop reads CASSQDRSWVGTEAFF. DNA of the CDR3: TGCGCCAGCAGCCAAGATAGATCCTGGGTTGGGACTGAAGCTTTCTTT.

J is TRBJ1-5 and V is TRBV19, with 9 bases that match TRBD1. Germline-derived CDR1 and CDR2 are LNHDA and SQIVND (reference sequence). CDR3 length: 16 amino acids. V lost 5 bases and J lost 4; bases outside the gene matches: 9. DNA for the CDR3: TGTGCCAGTAGTTATACCGGGACAGGGAAGAATCAGCCCCAGCATTTT. It specifies CASSYTGTGKNQPQHF.

This sequence joins TRBV11-2 and TRBJ2-7; maybe TRBD1 (6 bases). Trimming took 5 bases from V and 2 from J, leaving 10 bases between them. This CDR3 has 13 amino acids. CDR1 is SGHAT, CDR2 FQNNGV, per germline. The CDR3 sequence is CASSTGQTYEQYF. CDR3 in DNA: TGTGCCAGCAGCACAGGACAGACCTACGAGCAGTACTTC. Drawing the rest from reference TRBV11-2 and TRBJ2-7, the complete variable domain is EAGVAQSPRYKIIEKRQSVAFWCNPISGHATLYWYQQILGQGPKLLIQFQNNGVVDDSQLPKDRFSAERLKGVDSTLKIQPAKLEDSAVYLCASSTGQTYEQYFGPGTRLTVT.

The rearrangement uses TRBV24-1 and TRBJ1-2; D remains unclear. Germline-derived CDR1 and CDR2 are KGHDR and SFDVKD. The germline V and J ends were trimmed by 2 bases and 6 bases, with 15 bases remaining between them. This CDR3 spans 15 amino acids. The CDR3 here is CATSDSGNRVDGYTF. CDR3 nucleotides: TGTGCCACCAGTGATTCGGGGAATCGAGTCGATGGCTACACCTTC.

V usage is TRBV5-1 and J usage is TRBJ2-2; D uncertain. The CDR3 loop spans 15 amino acids. Trimming took off 2 bases at V and 4 bases at J, with 12 bases between the two ends. CDR1 is SGHRS and CDR2 is YFSETQ in the germline V gene. The CDR3: CASSLPGRSTGELFF. The DNA of the CDR3 is TGCGCCAGCAGCTTACCCGGACGATCCACCGGGGAGCTGTTTTTT.

The chain carries TRBV5-5 and TRBJ1-1; possibly TRBD1 for D (5 bases). The germline V and J ends were trimmed by 0 bases and 3 bases, with 15 bases remaining between them. The CDR3 extends over 16 amino acids. CDR1 and CDR2 (germline): SGHKS, YYEKEE (reference sequence). The CDR3 loop is CASSLAPPGLDTEAFF. For the CDR3, the DNA is TGTGCCAGCAGCTTGGCCCCACCAGGGTTGGACACTGAAGCTTTCTTT. The whole variable domain, filled in from reference TRBV5-5 and TRBJ1-1, reads DAGVTQSPTHLIKTRGQQVTLRCSPISGHKSVSWYQQVLGQGPQFIFQYYEKEERGRGNFPDRFSARQFPNYSSELNVNALLLGDSALYLCASSLAPPGLDTEAFFGQGTRLTVV.

The chain is built from TRBV6-6 and TRBJ2-5; tentative D call: TRBD2 (6 bases). V lost 0 bases and J lost 2, with 13 bases in between. CDR3 length: 16 amino acids. Germline CDR1 and CDR2: MNHNY and SVGAGI (reference sequence). CDR3 loop: CASSYSSAGGQETQYF. The CDR3 DNA reads as TGTGCCAGCAGTTACTCCTCAGCTGGGGGGCAAGAGACCCAGTACTTC.

J is TRBJ2-4 and V is TRBV4-2, with D tentatively TRBD1 or TRBD2 (5 bases each). This CDR3 comprises 16 residues. V shed 0 bases and J shed 6 bases, with 15 bases lying between them. The V gene's germline CDR1 is LGHNA and CDR2 YNFKEQ. CDR3 nucleotides: TGTGCCAGCAGCCAAGATTGGGTGGGGGTGCGAAACATTCAGTACTTC. Its protein product is CASSQDWVGVRNIQYF.

V gene TRBV2 combines with J gene TRBJ1-3; maybe TRBD1 (5 bases). CDR3 length: 14 residues. With 3 bases removed from V and 9 bases from J, the gap between germline ends came to 15 bases. The germline V gene has CDR1 SNHLY and CDR2 FYNNEI. CDR3 coding DNA: TGTGCCAGCAGTGAGGGTGGGGCTCGTGGCACCATATATTTT. Translated, it gives CASSEGGARGTIYF.

This rearrangement joins TRBV14 to TRBJ1-1; 7 bases are a match to TRBD1. The V and J ends lost 0 bases and 0 bases, in that order; junction bases with no gene match: 4. This CDR3 is 16 amino acids long. Germline loops: CDR1 SGHDN, CDR2 FVKESK. The CDR3 DNA follows: TGTGCCAGCAGCCAAGATTGGGGACAGCTGAACACTGAAGCTTTCTTT. Its translation is CASSQDWGQLNTEAFF.

This clone was seen just once. The chain uses TRBV27 and TRBJ2-7, with 7 bases fitting TRBD2. V lost 2 bases, J lost 5 bases, and 6 bases stayed unmatched. This CDR3 spans 14 amino acids. CDR1 and CDR2 (germline): MNHEY, SMNVEV (reference sequence). This chain's CDR3 is CASSLGTTLHEQYF. For the CDR3, the DNA is TGTGCCAGCAGTTTAGGGACTACCCTCCACGAGCAGTACTTC.

The genes are TRBV7-8 and TRBJ1-1; 7 bases are shared with TRBD1. Losses at the gene ends were 2 bases for V and 6 bases for J; bases not matched to a gene: 3. The CDR3 loop spans 13 amino acids. Germline V gene data show CDR1 as SGHVS and CDR2 as FQNEAQ. The CDR3: CASSLNRGSEAFF. Written as DNA, the CDR3 is TGTGCCAGCAGCTTAAACAGGGGTTCTGAAGCTTTCTTT.

This clone was observed a single time. The chain links TRBV7-9 to TRBJ1-5; D remains unclear. V shed 3 bases and J shed 4 bases, with 7 bases lying between them. The CDR3 sequence is 13 residues long. Looked up from germline, CDR1 is SEHNR and CDR2 is FQNEAQ (reference sequence). For the CDR3, the DNA is TGTGCCAGCAGCTTTCGGGAGAATCAGCCCCAGCATTTT. It yields the protein CASSFRENQPQHF.

The chain carries TRBV29-1 and TRBJ1-5; 7 bases fit TRBD1. This CDR3 has 13 residues. Germline assignment: CDR1 SQVTM and CDR2 ANQGSEA. With V trimmed by 6 bases and J by 6 bases, 8 bases remained unmatched. The CDR3 DNA sequence: TGCAGCGTACACACAGGGGCCGGTCAGCCCCAGCATTTT. It yields the protein CSVHTGAGQPQHF.

The V and J genes are TRBV9 and TRBJ2-1, with 7 nucleotides matching TRBD1. The CDR3 is 16 residues long. The trim removed 3 bases at V and 4 bases at J, leaving 10 bases unmatched. The germline CDR1 and CDR2 sequences are SGDLS and YYNGEE. CDR3 residues: CASSGLQGPGYNEQFF. CDR3 DNA: TGTGCCAGCAGCGGATTACAGGGGCCCGGGTACAATGAGCAGTTCTTC.

This chain connects TRBV5-5 to TRBJ1-5; 12 bases match TRBD1. The CDR3 runs to 17 residues. Losses at the gene ends were 3 bases for V and 4 bases for J; bases not matched to a gene: 8. Germline V gene lookup returns CDR1 SGHKS and CDR2 YYEKEE (reference sequence). Here the CDR3 DNA reads TGTGCCAGCAGCTCGTACCCGGGACAGGGGGCAAATCAGCCCCAGCATTTT. This gives the protein CASSSYPGQGANQPQHF. Filled out from reference TRBV5-5 and TRBJ1-5, the complete variable domain reads DAGVTQSPTHLIKTRGQQVTLRCSPISGHKSVSWYQQVLGQGPQFIFQYYEKEERGRGNFPDRFSARQFPNYSSELNVNALLLGDSALYLCASSSYPGQGANQPQHFGDGTRLSIL.

The chain couples TRBV7-8 to TRBJ1-5; maybe TRBD1 (5 bases). The CDR3 has 15 residues. In germline, CDR1 is SGHVS, CDR2 FQNEAQ. V was shortened by 1 base and J by 4 bases, with 11 bases between the two germline ends. The CDR3 loop is CASSLESGRNQPQHF. CDR3 in DNA: TGTGCCAGCAGCTTAGAGTCGGGGCGGAATCAGCCCCAGCATTTT.

This chain links TRBV2 with TRBJ1-5; D is ambiguous. V lost 4 bases and J 5 bases, leaving 9 bases between the germline ends. Per the germline V gene, CDR1 is SNHLY and CDR2 is FYNNEI. This CDR3 has 13 residues. The CDR3 DNA is TGTGCCAGCAGTGCGTCGGCCGATCAGCCCCAGCATTTT. Residues: CASSASADQPQHF.

This clone was picked up one time. V gene TRBV6-1 combines with J gene TRBJ1-3; a weak D match, TRBD1 (5 bases). The CDR3 consists of 17 residues. Looked up from germline, CDR1 is MNHNS and CDR2 is SASEGT. V lost 4 bases and J 0 bases, leaving 16 bases between the germline ends. This chain's CDR3 is CASSASRDGSSGNTIYF. In nucleotides, the CDR3 is TGTGCCAGCAGTGCCTCCCGGGACGGCAGCTCTGGAAACACCATATATTTT.

CDR3 nucleotide sequence: TGTGCCAGCACCGGGGACAGGGGGCTCTACGAGCAGTACTTC. It codes for CASTGDRGLYEQYF. The V gene is TRBV5-6, the J gene TRBJ2-7, with 12 bases matching TRBD1. The CDR3 has 14 residues. V was pared by 6 bases and J by 3 bases, with 4 bases of the junction left unmatched. Germline values: CDR1 SGHDT, CDR2 YYEEEE.

The rearrangement links TRBV24-1 to TRBJ2-1, with D perhaps TRBD1 (6 bases). V dropped 4 bases and J dropped 10 bases, with 10 bases sitting between them. The CDR3 length is 12 residues. Germline CDR1 is KGHDR and CDR2 is SFDVKD. The chain's CDR3 is CATSEPGTEQFF. The CDR3, as DNA: TGTGCCACCAGTGAGCCCGGGACAGAGCAGTTCTTC.